This T cell receptor beta chain emerged from a study of cytomegalovirus exposure and HLA in healthy donors. The overall study: The early release's HLA-typed donors yielded roughly 85 million unique TCRs. Whole-study results and caveats: In an earlier analysis, about 87% or about 30%: the productive usage of most TCR beta V segments. Upon later analysis, TCR association rates were observed to vary by HLA locus, being highest for DRB1 and lowest for HLA-C.

When sampled, the donors appeared nominally healthy, though they likely had unrecorded immune exposures. With regard to this clone: Its antigen is unidentified.

Germline CDR1 SGHRS, CDR2 YFSETQ. Germline trimming cut 4 bases from V and 4 bases from J; bases unmatched to any gene: 8. This CDR3 has 16 amino acids. The PCR was carried out with 60 Vbeta primers and 13 Jbeta primers. The data were produced by immunoSEQ multiplex PCR, yet TCRdb's version contains in-frame clones alone and is incomplete. Of 95,000 to 150,000 clones in the sample, approximately 72% were seen once. The rearrangement joins TRBV5-1 to TRBJ1-1; TRBD1 aligns across 12 bases. The origin of this receptor is a man aged 60 to 75 in good health and CMV-seropositive. The sequenced sample was PBMCs. This CDR3 is CASSVGQGARGTEAFF. In nucleotides, the CDR3 is TGCGCCAGCAGCGTGGGACAGGGGGCGAGGGGCACTGAAGCTTTCTTT.